Listed below are T cell receptor beta chains from one sample, sequenced in a study of long-term antiretroviral therapy in people with HIV. Profiled with immunoSEQ multiplex PCR; TCRdb holds only in-frame clones, not every one. The sample consists of approximately 29,000 clones, around nine tenths of them appearing once. The sequenced sample was unsorted PBMCs, obtained 1.1 years after starting antiretroviral therapy. These receptors all come from a man between 18 and 29 years old with HIV. Each CDR3 is given with its conserved first and last residue. The D gene is left open where the match is weak. Part of the rows lack a size; the others show once, few, many or a class for expanded clones.

d_call,v_call,j_call,clone_size,cdr3_aa,cdr3_nt
.,TRBV9,TRBJ1-2,.,CASSVAGVDGYTF,TGTGCCAGCAGCGTAGCCGGGGTGGACGGCTACACCTTC
.,TRBV6-5,TRBJ1-4,.,CASSYSSRRRNEKLFF,TGTGCCAGCAGTTACTCCAGCAGACGCCGTAATGAAAAACTGTTTTTT
.,TRBV7-2,TRBJ1-5,few,CASSVTGISNQPQHF,TGTGCCAGCAGCGTCACAGGGATTAGCAATCAGCCCCAGCATTTT
.,TRBV9,TRBJ2-4,.,CASSVGSRGIKNIQYF,TGTGCCAGCAGCGTAGGATCTCGGGGGATAAAAAACATTCAGTACTTC
.,TRBV4-1,TRBJ1-6,few,CASRPSVQPDSPLHF,TGCGCCAGCAGACCCTCTGTTCAGCCTGATTCACCCCTCCACTTT
.,TRBV18,TRBJ2-2,.,CASSPHLAINTGELFF,TGTGCCAGCTCACCACACCTAGCGATAAACACCGGGGAGCTGTTTTTT
TRBD1,TRBV6-5,TRBJ1-1,.,CASSYPGQQAFF,TGTGCCAGCAGTTACCCGGGACAGCAAGCTTTCTTT
.,TRBV25-1,TRBJ2-2,.,CASTQDRAATGELFF,TGTGCCAGCACACAGGACCGAGCGGCCACCGGGGAGCTGTTTTTT
.,TRBV30,TRBJ1-1,.,CAWSVWSGLRTEAFF,TGTGCCTGGAGTGTATGGTCGGGACTGAGAACTGAAGCTTTCTTT
.,TRBV11-2,TRBJ2-7,.,CATTESYEQYF,TGTGCCACCACTGAATCCTACGAGCAGTACTTC
TRBD1,TRBV5-1,TRBJ2-2,.,CASSWRGGSDTGELFF,TGCGCCAGCAGCTGGCGAGGGGGCTCCGACACCGGGGAGCTGTTTTTT
TRBD1,TRBV27,TRBJ2-6,few,CASSLAGGLAGANVLTF,TGTGCCAGCAGTTTGGCAGGGGGTCTGGCTGGGGCCAACGTCCTGACTTTC
.,TRBV7-3,TRBJ1-1,once,CASSGQSNTEAFF,TGTGCCAGCAGCGGACAGTCGAACACTGAAGCTTTCTTT
.,TRBV27,TRBJ2-1,.,CASSGSGTRNEQFF,TGTGCCAGCAGTGGTTCCGGGACAAGAAATGAGCAGTTCTTC
.,TRBV7-9,TRBJ2-5,.,CASSFGQGGRETQYF,.
.,TRBV28,TRBJ2-5,.,CASSFMERQETQYF,TGTGCCAGCAGTTTTATGGAGCGCCAAGAGACCCAGTACTTC
.,TRBV5-1,TRBJ1-1,.,CASSLKGTEAFF,TGCGCCAGCAGCTTGAAGGGCACTGAAGCTTTCTTT
TRBD2,TRBV9,TRBJ2-2,.,CASSVMGLAQNTGELFF,TGTGCCAGCAGCGTAATGGGACTAGCGCAGAACACCGGGGAGCTGTTTTTT
TRBD1,TRBV15,TRBJ1-1,.,CATNQDRELGTEAFF,TGTGCCACCAACCAGGACAGGGAGTTGGGCACTGAAGCTTTCTTT
TRBD2,TRBV10-3,TRBJ2-7,once,CAISDPLLAGQGSYEQYF,TGTGCCATCAGTGATCCTCTACTAGCGGGACAAGGGTCCTACGAGCAGTACTTC
.,TRBV18,TRBJ1-2,.,CASSPNQMDMGDLGGYTF,TGTGCCAGCTCACCGAACCAGATGGACATGGGGGATCTTGGTGGCTACACCTTC
TRBD2,TRBV9,TRBJ2-3,once,CASSGTIAGGWRMDTQYF,TGTGCCAGCAGCGGGACTATAGCGGGAGGGTGGAGGATGGATACGCAGTATTTT